This passage covers 18 T cell receptor beta chains from one sample sequenced in a study of early T cells in non-severe SARS-CoV-2 infection. TCRdb re-analysed the 5' RACE reads in MiXCR, keeping a single row per CDR3 protein. The sample holds around 28,000 distinct CDR3 sequences, approximately 5.3% seen once. Sequencing input: whole blood. The receptors stem from an adult who was a healthcare worker with PCR-confirmed SARS-CoV-2 infection or an uninfected control (not recorded which).

This clonotype was detected many times. The rearrangement uses TRBV19 and TRBJ2-1, with D possibly matching TRBD2 (6 bases). The CDR3 consists of 13 residues. With 9 bases removed from V and 4 bases from J, the gap between germline ends came to 13 bases. From germline, CDR1 is LNHDA and CDR2 SQIVND (reference sequence). The CDR3 loop is CASTGERYNEQFF. CDR3 nucleotide sequence: TGTGCCAGCACGGGGGAACGATACAATGAGCAGTTCTTC.

In this sample, this clonotype turned up many times. The chain couples TRBV12-3 or TRBV12-4 to TRBJ1-4, with 7 bases identical to TRBD1. J was trimmed by 8 bases and V by 3 bases; bases with no gene match: 3. The CDR3 contains 13 residues. This chain's CDR3 is CASSLEQGEKLFF. CDR3 DNA sequence: TGTGCCAGCAGTTTGGAACAGGGGGAAAAACTGTTTTTT.

This clonotype showed up many times. The chain couples TRBV7-6 to TRBJ2-7; the D gene could be TRBD1 or TRBD2 (6 bases each). The CDR3 is 16 residues long. V was shortened by 6 bases and J by 2 bases, with 20 bases between the two germline ends. Germline CDR1 is SGHVS and CDR2 is FNYEAQ. The CDR3 nucleotides read TGTGCCAGCAGTCCGTATCTGGCGGAGGGGGCCTACGAGCAGTACTTC. Protein sequence: CASSPYLAEGAYEQYF.

There are many counts of this clonotype. The rearrangement links TRBV6-1 to TRBJ1-1, with 11 bases that match TRBD1. V shed 5 bases and J 5 bases; nucleotides not matched to a gene: 13. The CDR3 runs to 17 residues. CDR1 MNHNS and CDR2 SASEGT come from the germline V gene. CDR3 in amino acids: CASSPDRGRLRYTEAFF. The DNA for the CDR3 is TGTGCCAGCAGTCCGGACAGGGGGCGCTTAAGGTATACTGAAGCTTTCTTT.

CDR3 nucleotides: TGTGCCAGCAGCCCGGACAGGAACACCGGGGAGCTGTTTTTT. Protein product: CASSPDRNTGELFF. The rearrangement uses TRBV11-2 and TRBJ2-2, with D maybe TRBD1 (6 bases). CDR3 length: 14 residues. Germline-derived CDR1 and CDR2 are SGHAT and FQNNGV. V was trimmed by 5 bases and J by 1 base, leaving 8 bases between them.

By share, this clonotype ranks as medium-sized. The chain recombines TRBV12-3 or TRBV12-4 with TRBJ2-7; TRBD2 aligns across 11 bases. CDR3 length: 15 residues. J gave up 3 bases and V 5 bases, and 6 bases lay outside the gene matches. The DNA for the CDR3 is TGTGCCAGCAGTGCCTCCGGGACTAGCGGCTACGAGCAGTACTTC. The encoded protein is CASSASGTSGYEQYF.

About this clonotype: This clone may be a read error of a much larger clone one base away. The V call is TRBV7-2, the J call TRBJ1-1; 9 bases fit TRBD1. Germline CDR1 reads SGHTA; CDR2 reads FQGNSA. The CDR3 loop spans 13 amino acids. CDR3 sequence (DNA): TGTGACAGCAGCCTCCGGACAGGGGTGGAGGCTTTCTTT. Translating it yields CDSSLRTGVEAFF. The full variable domain, rest sourced from reference TRBV7-2 and TRBJ1-1, is GAGVSQSPSNKVTEKGKDVELRCDPISGHTALYWYRQSLGQGLEFLIYFQGNSAPDKSGLPSDRFSAERTGGSVSTLTIQRTQQEDSAVYLCDSSLRTGVEAFFGQGTRLTVV.

This clonotype has ten or more counts. The CDR3 here is CASSLERSDTQYF. The CDR3 bases are TGTGCCAGCAGCTTAGAGAGGTCGGATACGCAGTATTTT. The genes are TRBV11-2 and TRBJ2-3; D unresolved. The CDR3 loop spans 13 amino acids. Germline CDR1 SGHAT, CDR2 FQNNGV. V was trimmed by 0 bases and J by 6 bases, leaving 7 bases between them.

This clonotype was detected many times. The rearrangement links TRBV24-1 to TRBJ2-7; 8 nucleotides line up with TRBD1. This CDR3 is 15 amino acids long. V shed 2 bases and J 6 bases; nucleotides not matched to a gene: 8. Germline V gene data show CDR1 as KGHDR and CDR2 as SFDVKD. For the CDR3, the DNA is TGTGCCACCAGTGATTCGAGACAGGGGTTTCGCGAGCAGTACTTC. Protein sequence: CATSDSRQGFREQYF.

Concerning this clonotype itself: A much larger clone lies one base from this, so it may be a read error. V gene TRBV2 combines with J gene TRBJ2-3; D tentatively reads TRBD1 or TRBD2 (5 bases each). The CDR3 is 14 amino acids. Looked up from germline, CDR1 is SNHLY and CDR2 is FYNNEI. The CDR3 DNA follows: TGTGCCAGCAGTGAGGGGCCCCTAGCAGATATGCAGTATTTT. It translates to CASSEGPLADMQYF.

The chain links TRBV10-1 to TRBJ2-5; TRBD1 or TRBD2 may be the D gene (5 bases each). The CDR3 has 16 residues. Per germline, CDR1 WNHNN and CDR2 SYGVQD (reference sequence). Trimming took off 5 bases at V and 4 bases at J, with 20 bases between the two ends. This chain's CDR3 is CASSYDRDRSGETQYF. As DNA, the CDR3 is TGCGCCAGCAGTTACGACCGGGACCGATCAGGAGAGACCCAGTACTTC.

CDR3 nucleotide sequence: TGTGCCAGCAGTGACGGTCTAGCGGGAGTTGGCGGGACCCGGTATTTT. Translation gives CASSDGLAGVGGTRYF. The rearrangement uses TRBV2 and TRBJ2-3; 10 bases are a match to TRBD2. CDR3 size: 16 residues. V lost 3 bases and J lost 14; bases outside the gene matches: 17. Germline V gives CDR1 SNHLY, CDR2 FYNNEI.

The sample holds many counts of this clonotype. The chain is built from TRBV19 and TRBJ1-2; D may be TRBD1 (5 bases). Germline V lookup: CDR1 LNHDA, CDR2 SQIVND (reference sequence). Deletions cut 3 bases from V and 1 base from J, with 12 bases between. The CDR3 loop spans 15 amino acids. The CDR3 coding sequence is TGTGCCAGTAGTATCTCAGGGCCCAGTAACTATGGCTACACCTTC. This codes for CASSISGPSNYGYTF.

The chain is built from TRBV6-1 and TRBJ2-1; the D gene is possibly TRBD2 (5 bases). Deletions cut 6 bases from V and 0 bases from J, with 15 bases between. The CDR3 contains 16 residues. Germline values: CDR1 MNHNS, CDR2 SASEGT. The CDR3, as DNA: TGTGCCAGCAGGAGGGAAGCCGGGTCCTCCTACAATGAGCAGTTCTTC. It specifies CASRREAGSSYNEQFF.

This clonotype occurred many times. The chain carries TRBV30 and TRBJ1-5, with D unclear. Trimming took 1 base from V and 4 from J, leaving 11 bases between them. There are 14 residues in the CDR3. Looked up from germline, CDR1 is GTSNPN and CDR2 is SVGIG (reference sequence). CDR3 residues: CAWSGPAENQPQHF. In DNA, the CDR3 is TGTGCCTGGAGTGGGCCAGCAGAGAATCAGCCCCAGCATTTT.

The rearrangement uses TRBV4-1 and TRBJ2-7; TRBD1 or TRBD2 may be the D gene (7 bases each). Trimming removed 0 bases from V and 7 bases from J, with 16 bases in between. The CDR3 length is 15 residues. Germline lookup yields CDR1 MGHRA and CDR2 YSYEKL. The DNA of the CDR3 is TGCGCCAGCAGCCAAGATCGGGGCAGGGGGGGAGAGCAGTACTTC. Protein sequence: CASSQDRGRGGEQYF.

This clonotype has ten or more counts. This sequence joins TRBV6-4 and TRBJ1-2; D unclear. Germline assignment: CDR1 MRHNA and CDR2 SNTAGT. V was pared by 0 bases and J by 2 bases, with 13 bases between. The CDR3 runs 16 residues. The chain's CDR3 is CASSDSPRESNYGYTF. The CDR3 coding sequence is TGTGCCAGCAGTGACTCTCCCCGGGAATCCAACTATGGCTACACCTTC.

The chain employs TRBV2 and TRBJ2-2; no reliable D call. Trimming removed 7 bases at V and 7 bases at J, with 7 bases between. This CDR3 spans 11 amino acids. Germline V gene lookup returns CDR1 SNHLY and CDR2 FYNNEI. The CDR3 reads CASTSGGELFF. In DNA form, the CDR3 reads TGTGCCAGCACATCTGGCGGGGAGCTGTTTTTT.